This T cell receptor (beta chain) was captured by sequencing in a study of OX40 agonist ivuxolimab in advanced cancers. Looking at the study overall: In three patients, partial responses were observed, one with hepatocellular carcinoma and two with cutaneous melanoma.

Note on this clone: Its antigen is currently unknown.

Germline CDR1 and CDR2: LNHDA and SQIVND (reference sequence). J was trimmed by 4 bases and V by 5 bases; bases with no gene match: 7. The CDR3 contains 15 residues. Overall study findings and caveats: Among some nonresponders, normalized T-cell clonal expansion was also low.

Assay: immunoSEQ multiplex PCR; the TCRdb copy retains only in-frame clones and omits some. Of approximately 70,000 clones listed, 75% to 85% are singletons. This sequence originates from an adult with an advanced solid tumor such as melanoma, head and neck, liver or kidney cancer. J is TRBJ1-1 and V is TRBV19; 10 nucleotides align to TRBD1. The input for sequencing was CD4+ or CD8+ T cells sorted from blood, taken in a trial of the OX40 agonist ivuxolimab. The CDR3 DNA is TGTGCCAGTAGTGTCCCGGGACAGGGGAGCACTGAAGCTTTCTTT. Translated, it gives CASSVPGQGSTEAFF.